This T cell receptor (beta chain) came from a study of cytomegalovirus exposure and HLA in healthy donors. Primers included in the PCR were 60 Vbeta and 13 Jbeta primers. Method: immunoSEQ multiplex PCR; TCRdb's copy keeps in-frame clones and lacks some. The sample carries 90,000 to 150,000 clones, 77% recorded once. CDR1 SGHTA and CDR2 FQGNSA come from the germline V gene. CDR3 length: 15 amino acids. V was clipped by 1 base and J by 4 bases; unmatched bases: 6. The chain uses TRBV7-2 and TRBJ2-5; 7 bases line up with TRBD1. Material for sequencing was PBMCs. The TCR comes from a young man in good health and CMV-seropositive. This CDR3 is CASSLEGAHVETQYF. As DNA, the CDR3 is TGTGCCAGCAGCTTAGAGGGGGCTCATGTAGAGACCCAGTACTTC.